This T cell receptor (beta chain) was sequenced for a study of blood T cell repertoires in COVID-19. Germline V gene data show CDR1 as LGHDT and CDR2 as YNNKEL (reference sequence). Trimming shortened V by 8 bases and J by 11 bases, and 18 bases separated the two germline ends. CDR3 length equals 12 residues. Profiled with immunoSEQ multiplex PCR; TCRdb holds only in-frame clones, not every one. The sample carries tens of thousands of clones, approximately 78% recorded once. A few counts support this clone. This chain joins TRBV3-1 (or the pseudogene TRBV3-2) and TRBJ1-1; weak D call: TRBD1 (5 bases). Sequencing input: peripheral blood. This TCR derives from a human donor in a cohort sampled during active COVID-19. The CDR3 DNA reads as TGTGCCAGCGGGTGGGCACAGGTTTCTGCTTTCTTT. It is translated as CASGWAQVSAFF.